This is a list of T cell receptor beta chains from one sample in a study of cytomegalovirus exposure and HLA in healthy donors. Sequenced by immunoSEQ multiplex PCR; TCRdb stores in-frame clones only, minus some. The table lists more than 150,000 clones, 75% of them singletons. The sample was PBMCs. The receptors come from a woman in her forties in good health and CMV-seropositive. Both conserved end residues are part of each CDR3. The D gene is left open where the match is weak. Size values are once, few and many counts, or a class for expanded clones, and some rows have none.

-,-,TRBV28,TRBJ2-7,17,TGTGCCAGCAGTTCTTACATTTTCGACAGTAGTCCCTACGAGCAGTACTTC,CASSSYIFDSSPYEQYF
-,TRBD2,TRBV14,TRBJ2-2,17,TGTGCCAGCAGCCAAGATCTTGGGACTAGCGGTACCGGGGAGCTGTTTTTT,CASSQDLGTSGTGELFF
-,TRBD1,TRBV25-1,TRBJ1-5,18,TGTGCCAGCAGTGACCGCCCTCGACAGGGCCTCCTCAATCAGCCCCAGCATTTT,CASSDRPRQGLLNQPQHF
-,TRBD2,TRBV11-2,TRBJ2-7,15,TGTGCCAGCAGCTCCACTAGCGGGACAACCTACGAGCAGTACTTC,CASSSTSGTTYEQYF
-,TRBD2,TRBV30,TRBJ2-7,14,TGTGCCTGGAGTGTAACGGGAGGGCCCGGCGAGCAGTACTTC,CAWSVTGGPGEQYF
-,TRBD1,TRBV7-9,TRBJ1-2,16,TGTGCCAGCAGCTTAGCCTATCGGGACAGGGAAGATGGCTACACCTTC,CASSLAYRDREDGYTF
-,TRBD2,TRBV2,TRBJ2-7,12,TGTGCCAGCAGACTAGCGGGATACGAGCAGTACTTC,CASRLAGYEQYF
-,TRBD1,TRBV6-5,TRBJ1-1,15,TGTGCCAGCAGTCGCCGACAGGGGGCTATCTCTGAAGCTTTCTTT,CASSRRQGAISEAFF
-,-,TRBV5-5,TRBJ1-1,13,TGTGCCAGCAGCTTTGACAGGACGGGTGAAGCTTTCTTT,CASSFDRTGEAFF
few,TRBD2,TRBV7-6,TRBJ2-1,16,TGTGCCAGCAGCACCGGACTAGCGGGCTCCTACAATGAGCAGTTCTTC,CASSTGLAGSYNEQFF
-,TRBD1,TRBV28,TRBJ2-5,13,TGTGCCAGCATTCGCGACAGGGCCGGGACCCAGTACTTC,CASIRDRAGTQYF
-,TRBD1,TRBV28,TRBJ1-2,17,TGTGCCAGTTTGCCCATGGTGGGGACAGGAGGTCACTATGGCTACACCTTC,CASLPMVGTGGHYGYTF
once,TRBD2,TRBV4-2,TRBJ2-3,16,TGTGCCAGCAGCCAAGGACTAGCGGGACGCACAGATACGCAGTATTTT,CASSQGLAGRTDTQYF
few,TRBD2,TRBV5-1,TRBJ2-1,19,TGCGCCAGCAGCTCCGGGACTAGCGGGCTCTTTAGCTCCTACAATGAGCAGTTCTTC,CASSSGTSGLFSSYNEQFF
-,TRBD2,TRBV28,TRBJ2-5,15,TGTGCCAGCAGTTTAACGGGGGGAGGCCAAGAGACCCAGTACTTC,CASSLTGGGQETQYF
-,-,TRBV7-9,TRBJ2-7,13,TGTGCCAGCATGGACGGACTTTCCTACGAGCAGTACTTC,CASMDGLSYEQYF
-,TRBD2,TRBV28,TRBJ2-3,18,TGTGCCAGCCACCCACCTATCGGGACTAGCGGTATCACAGATACGCAGTATTTT,CASHPPIGTSGITDTQYF
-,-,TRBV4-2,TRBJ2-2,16,TGTGCCAGCAGCCCTCAGTGGCCCAGGAACACCGGGGAGCTGTTTTTT,CASSPQWPRNTGELFF
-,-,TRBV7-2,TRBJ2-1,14,TGTGCCAGCAGCCTCAGGGGCTCCTACAATGAGCAGTTCTTC,CASSLRGSYNEQFF
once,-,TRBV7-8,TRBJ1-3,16,TGTGCCAGCAGTCTACACGGACAGAGCTCTGGAAACACCATATATTTT,CASSLHGQSSGNTIYF
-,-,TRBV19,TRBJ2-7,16,TGTGCCAGTAGTGCACCCTCCCAAACAGGGACCTACGAGCAGTACTTC,CASSAPSQTGTYEQYF
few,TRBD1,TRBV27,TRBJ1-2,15,TGTGCCAGCAGTCTGGACAGGGGGGCTAACTATGGCTACACCTTC,CASSLDRGANYGYTF
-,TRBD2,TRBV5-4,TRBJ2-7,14,TGTGCCAGCAGCTTAAAACTAGCGGAGCACGAGCAGTACTTC,CASSLKLAEHEQYF
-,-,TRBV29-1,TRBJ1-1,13,TGCAGCGTTGACAAGGACATGAACACTGAAGCTTTCTTT,CSVDKDMNTEAFF
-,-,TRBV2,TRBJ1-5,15,TGTGCCAGCTACGAGGGACTCTATAGCAATCAGCCCCAGCATTTT,CASYEGLYSNQPQHF
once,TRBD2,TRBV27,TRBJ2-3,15,TGTGCCAGCAGCCCAGGGAGGGCCATCGGTGATACGCAGTATTTT,CASSPGRAIGDTQYF
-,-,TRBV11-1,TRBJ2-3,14,TGTGCCAGCAGCTTAGATCTGAGCACAGATACGCAGTATTTT,CASSLDLSTDTQYF
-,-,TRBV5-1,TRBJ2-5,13,TGCGCCAGCAGCTTGGCATTGCGGGAGACCCAGTACTTC,CASSLALRETQYF
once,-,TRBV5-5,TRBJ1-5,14,TGTGCCAGCAGCCGGGACAATGGCAATCAGCCCCAGCATTTT,CASSRDNGNQPQHF
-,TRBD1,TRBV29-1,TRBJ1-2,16,TGCAGCGTTGAAGACATACCGGGACAGGGGTTCTATGGCTACACCTTC,CSVEDIPGQGFYGYTF
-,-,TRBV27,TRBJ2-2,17,TGTGCCAGCAGTTTAACGAGGACGCGAATGGGGCCCGGGGAGCTGTTTTTT,CASSLTRTRMGPGELFF
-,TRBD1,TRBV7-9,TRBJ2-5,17,TGTGCCAGCAGCTTAGGATCCGGGACAGGGAGGCAAGAGACCCAGTACTTC,CASSLGSGTGRQETQYF
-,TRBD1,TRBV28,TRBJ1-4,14,TGTGCCAGCAGAGAGACAGGGGATAATGAAAAACTGTTTTTT,CASRETGDNEKLFF
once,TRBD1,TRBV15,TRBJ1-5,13,TGTGCCACCAGCGGACAGGGCCATCAGCCCCAGCATTTT,CATSGQGHQPQHF
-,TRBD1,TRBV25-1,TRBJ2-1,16,TGTGCCAGCAGTACACGAAGGACAGGGTTGGGCAATGAGCAGTTCTTC,CASSTRRTGLGNEQFF
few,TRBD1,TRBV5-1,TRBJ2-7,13,TGCGCCAGCAGCTCCAACAGGGACAGCGAGCAGTACTTC,CASSSNRDSEQYF
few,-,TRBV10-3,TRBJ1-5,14,TGTGCCATCAGTGTGGCGGCAAGCAATCAGCCCCAGCATTTT,CAISVAASNQPQHF
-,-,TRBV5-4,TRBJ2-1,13,TGTGCCAGCAGCTTTGCGGAGCGAAATGAGCAGTTCTTC,CASSFAERNEQFF
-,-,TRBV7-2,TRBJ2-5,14,TGTGCCAGCAGCTTAGAGAAGCGGCAAGAGACCCAGTACTTC,CASSLEKRQETQYF
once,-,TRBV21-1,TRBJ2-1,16,TGTGCCAGCAGCAAATTGGTGACAGGGTTTGGGAATGAGCAGTTCTTC,CASSKLVTGFGNEQFF
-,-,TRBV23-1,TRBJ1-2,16,TGCGCCAGCAGTCAATACCCCCCTGTTAGGGGCAGGGGCTACACCTTC,CASSQYPPVRGRGYTF
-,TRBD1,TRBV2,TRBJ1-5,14,TGTGCCAGCATGTTCGGGACAGGACATCAGCCCCAGCATTTT,CASMFGTGHQPQHF
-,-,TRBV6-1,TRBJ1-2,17,TGTGCCAGCAGTGAAGGGCAGGGAAGGTCCCTTAACTATGGCTACACCTTC,CASSEGQGRSLNYGYTF
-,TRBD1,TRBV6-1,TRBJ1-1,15,TGTGCCAGCAGTACCATGGGAGCACAGGGGACTGAAGCTTTCTTT,CASSTMGAQGTEAFF
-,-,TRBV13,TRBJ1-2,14,TGTGCCAGCAGCTTAGCGTTGGGGAGTGGCGGCTACACCTTC,CASSLALGSGGYTF
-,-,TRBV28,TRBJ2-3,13,TGTGCCAGCAGTTTATGGGGCCCAGATACGCAGTATTTT,CASSLWGPDTQYF